One and the same sample provided the 31 T cell receptor beta chains below, sequenced in a study of T cell repertoires in cytomegalovirus infection. These receptors are not linked to any known antigen. TCRdb itself ran the reads through MiXCR, one entry per CDR3 protein. The profile shows some 500,000 distinct CDR3 sequences, 30% to 40% of them singletons. Specimen: cultured PBMCs, collected from culture after CMV antigen stimulation. The receptors were gathered from a human donor in good health (CMV status not recorded). Some clones in this sample may be carry-over from other donors' samples.

This clonotype was detected a few times. The V call is TRBV5-4, the J call TRBJ2-1; 11 positions match TRBD2. CDR3 length: 16 amino acids. Germline CDR1 and CDR2: SGHNT and YYREEE (reference sequence). The junction had 12 bases not matched to a gene; V was cut back by 2 bases and J by 11 bases. CDR3 DNA: TGTGCCAGCAGCTTTTTCGGACTAGCGGGCAACTTGAAGCAGTTCTTC. Its translation is CASSFFGLAGNLKQFF. Looking up the rest from reference TRBV5-4 and TRBJ2-1 gives the full variable domain: ETGVTQSPTHLIKTRGQQVTLRCSSQSGHNTVSWYQQALGQGPQFIFQYYREEENGRGNFPPRFSGLQFPNYSSELNVNALELDDSALYLCASSFFGLAGNLKQFFGPGTRLTVL.

This clonotype appeared once. CDR3 in amino acids: CASSHRGAGGHLIQYF. The CDR3 DNA reads as TGTGCCAGCAGCCACCGGGGAGCGGGAGGGCACCTCATTCAGTACTTC. The chain joins TRBV7-9 to TRBJ2-4; 10 positions match TRBD2. The CDR3 is 16 residues long. CDR1 SEHNR and CDR2 FQNEAQ come from the germline V gene (reference sequence). V shed 5 bases and J 9 bases; nucleotides not matched to a gene: 13. Complete variable domain (other parts from reference TRBV7-9 and TRBJ2-4): DTGVSQNPRHKITKRGQNVTFRCDPISEHNRLYWYRQTLGQGPEFLTYFQNEAQLEKSRLLSDRFSAERPKGSFSTLEIQRTEQGDSAMYLCASSHRGAGGHLIQYFGAGTRLSVL.

The gene calls are TRBV6-6 and TRBJ1-5, with D possibly matching TRBD1 (5 bases). The CDR3 consists of 15 residues. Germline values: CDR1 MNHNY, CDR2 SVGAGI (reference sequence). Trimming pared 4 bases from V and 1 base from J, leaving 11 bases between. As DNA, the CDR3 is TGTGCCAGCAGTTTGCTGGGGGAGAGCAATCAGCCCCAGCATTTT. This gives the protein CASSLLGESNQPQHF.

V is TRBV7-9 and J is TRBJ1-2; D gene unclear. Germline V gene data show CDR1 as SEHNR and CDR2 as FQNEAQ (reference sequence). The CDR3 is 12 amino acids. V lost 3 bases and J lost 8, with 10 bases in between. The DNA of the CDR3 is TGTGCCAGCAGCTTGGAAAGACGCGGCTACACCTTC. Translating gives CASSLERRGYTF. Full variable domain (rest looked up from reference TRBV7-9 and TRBJ1-2): DTGVSQNPRHKITKRGQNVTFRCDPISEHNRLYWYRQTLGQGPEFLTYFQNEAQLEKSRLLSDRFSAERPKGSFSTLEIQRTEQGDSAMYLCASSLERRGYTFGSGTRLTVV.

This clonotype was picked up a small number of times. The rearrangement uses TRBV2 and TRBJ2-3; weak D call: TRBD2 (6 bases). Germline V gives CDR1 SNHLY, CDR2 FYNNEI. V lost 7 bases, J lost 6 bases, and 14 bases lay in between. The CDR3 loop spans 13 amino acids. The CDR3 sequence is CASISSGYDTQYF. The CDR3 DNA follows: TGTGCCAGCATCAGTAGCGGATACGATACGCAGTATTTT.

V usage is TRBV12-3 or TRBV12-4 and J usage is TRBJ1-1; D is undetermined. The CDR3 loop spans 13 amino acids. The V and J ends lost 5 bases and 11 bases respectively, with 18 bases between them. The CDR3, as DNA: TGTGCCAGCAGTCCACAATTTACTAGTTCGGCTTTCTTT. It translates to CASSPQFTSSAFF.

This clonotype came up once. This chain joins TRBV4-1 and TRBJ2-1, with 7 bases lining up with TRBD2. Germline CDR1 is MGHRA and CDR2 is YSYEKL. This CDR3 is built from 18 residues. V shed 0 bases, J shed 6 bases, and the junction held 14 bases outside the gene matches. The CDR3 DNA reads as TGCGCCAGCAGCCAAGATGGATTCGGCGGGAGTTTTATCAATGAGCAGTTCTTC. Translated: CASSQDGFGGSFINEQFF.

This clonotype was counted once. The CDR3 coding sequence is TGTGCCAGCAGTTACTCGTCAGGCGCCTCACAGGGTATCAAGGAGACCCAGTACTTC. Encoded protein: CASSYSSGASQGIKETQYF. The rearrangement joins TRBV6-2 or TRBV6-3 to TRBJ2-5; maybe TRBD1 (6 bases). This CDR3 is built from 19 residues. The germline V gene encodes CDR1 MNHEY and CDR2 SVGEGT. V was pared by 0 bases and J by 5 bases, with 25 bases between.

This chain joins TRBV11-2 and TRBJ2-3; maybe TRBD2 (6 bases). V lost 2 bases and J lost 8, with 17 bases in between. Germline V gives CDR1 SGHAT, CDR2 FQNNGV. This CDR3 comprises 15 residues. For the CDR3, the DNA is TGTGCCAGCAGCTTACTTTCCCAGACTAGGGGTACGCAGTATTTT. Translated, it gives CASSLLSQTRGTQYF.

J is TRBJ2-1 and V is TRBV4-2, with TRBD2 matching over 13 bases. The CDR3 loop spans 16 amino acids. With 2 bases clipped from V and 10 bases from J, the junction kept 8 bases outside the gene matches. Germline V gene lookup returns CDR1 LGHNA and CDR2 YNFKEQ. CDR3 in amino acids: CASSQPGTSGEDEQFF. For the CDR3, the DNA is TGTGCCAGCAGCCAACCTGGGACTAGCGGGGAGGACGAGCAGTTCTTC.

Many counts were recorded for this clonotype. V and J are TRBV7-2 and TRBJ1-2, with D unclear. V was clipped by 1 base and J by 5 bases, with 14 bases between them. This CDR3 comprises 15 residues. From germline, CDR1 is SGHTA and CDR2 FQGNSA. In DNA, the CDR3 is TGTGCCAGCAGCTTAGGGGCCGCAGAAATATATGGCTACACCTTC. This gives the protein CASSLGAAEIYGYTF.

The chain carries TRBV6-2 or TRBV6-3 and TRBJ2-4, with D possibly matching TRBD2 (6 bases). With 5 bases removed from V and 7 bases from J, the gap between germline ends came to 18 bases. The CDR3 has 15 residues. Germline V gene data show CDR1 as MNHEY and CDR2 as SVGEGT. The CDR3 protein is CASSLGTHGVNIQYF. CDR3 nucleotides: TGTGCCAGCAGTCTAGGGACTCACGGGGTGAACATTCAGTACTTC.

This sequence joins TRBV20-1 and TRBJ2-3; D call uncertain. The CDR3 contains 12 residues. From germline, CDR1 is DFQATT and CDR2 SNEGSKA (reference sequence). The V gene lost 3 bases and the J gene lost 2 bases, with 6 bases spanning the gap. The CDR3 protein is CSARDHTDTQYF. The CDR3 coding sequence is TGCAGTGCTAGGGACCACACAGATACGCAGTATTTT.

The chain uses TRBV11-2 and TRBJ2-7; no reliable D call. Looked up from germline, CDR1 is SGHAT and CDR2 is FQNNGV. The V and J ends lost 2 bases and 2 bases respectively, with 10 bases between them. The CDR3 extends over 14 amino acids. The CDR3 reads CASSLTDRTYEQYF. The CDR3 DNA reads TGTGCCAGCAGCTTAACAGACCGTACCTACGAGCAGTACTTC.

This rearrangement joins TRBV19 to TRBJ2-3; TRBD1 or TRBD2 may be the D gene (6 bases each). V lost 6 bases and J lost 3, with 13 bases in between. Germline V gene data show CDR1 as LNHDA and CDR2 as SQIVND (reference sequence). CDR3 length equals 14 residues. The CDR3 here is CASRWGAGTDTQYF. The CDR3 bases are TGTGCCAGTAGATGGGGGGCCGGGACAGATACGCAGTATTTT.

The rearrangement joins TRBV6-2 or TRBV6-3 to TRBJ2-3; D is undetermined. Germline values: CDR1 MNHEY, CDR2 SVGEGT. The CDR3 covers 14 residues. Trimming stripped 2 bases from V and 6 bases from J, with 12 bases between. The CDR3 DNA reads as TGTGCCAGCAGTTACGGGCAGTTCGTCGATACGCAGTATTTT. Translation: CASSYGQFVDTQYF.

The CDR3 region is CASSLPRTTRGLREETQYF. The CDR3 nucleotides are TGCGCCAGCAGCTTGCCTCGGACAACCAGGGGATTAAGGGAGGAGACCCAGTACTTC. The chain recombines TRBV5-1 with TRBJ2-5, with D perhaps matching TRBD1 (6 bases). Per the germline V gene, CDR1 is SGHRS and CDR2 is YFSETQ. V was trimmed by 1 base and J by 5 bases, leaving 27 bases between them. This CDR3 comprises 19 residues.

V is TRBV20-1 and J is TRBJ2-1, with D uncertain. The V end lost 0 bases, the J end lost 2 bases, and 11 bases lay between the germline ends. CDR3 length: 15 residues. Germline values: CDR1 DFQATT, CDR2 SNEGSKA (reference sequence). DNA of the CDR3: TGCAGTGCTAGAGATCTCACCGTAGCCTACAATGAGCAGTTCTTC. This translates into CSARDLTVAYNEQFF.

The chain combines TRBV6-5 with TRBJ1-2, with unresolved D. The CDR3 is 12 amino acids. V shed 5 bases and J shed 8 bases, with 12 bases lying between them. Germline V CDR1 and CDR2: MNHEY, SVGAGI. In DNA form, the CDR3 reads TGTGCCAGCAGTCGGGAGCGCGGGGGCTACACCTTC. Its protein product is CASSRERGGYTF.

This clonotype was recorded a few times. V usage is TRBV7-2 and J usage is TRBJ2-2; D gene ambiguous. The ends were cut back, 2 bases at V and 7 bases at J, with 8 bases in the middle. The length of the CDR3 is 13 residues. Germline CDR1 is SGHTA and CDR2 is FQGNSA. The CDR3 DNA reads TGTGCCAGCAGCTTATTTTACGACGGGGAGCTGTTTTTT. Translation gives CASSLFYDGELFF.

The chain is built from TRBV4-1 and TRBJ1-5; D perhaps matches TRBD1 (6 bases). Germline CDR1 reads MGHRA; CDR2 reads YSYEKL. This CDR3 is built from 15 residues. V lost 3 bases and J 5 bases, leaving 14 bases between the germline ends. DNA for the CDR3: TGCGCCAGCAGCCATCATATGAACAGGGATCAGCCCCAGCATTTT. It codes for CASSHHMNRDQPQHF.

The rearrangement joins TRBV28 to TRBJ1-2; TRBD1 might be the D (6 bases). The CDR3 has 14 amino acids. The V gene's germline CDR1 is MDHEN and CDR2 SYDVKM. The V and J ends lost 6 bases and 5 bases respectively, with 16 bases between them. The CDR3 is CASRTQGRVYGYTF. The CDR3 DNA reads TGTGCCAGCAGGACACAGGGACGGGTATATGGCTACACCTTC.

The sample holds many counts of this clonotype. This chain uses TRBV7-8 with TRBJ1-5; 8 nucleotides agree with TRBD1. CDR1 SGHVS and CDR2 FQNEAQ come from the germline V gene. The CDR3 runs to 20 residues. Trimming removed 3 bases from V and 2 bases from J; junction bases left unmatched: 18. The CDR3 reads CASSFPTNDRGGKGNQPQHF. The CDR3 region has the DNA TGTGCCAGCAGCTTCCCCACTAACGACAGGGGAGGTAAGGGCAATCAGCCCCAGCATTTT.

This clonotype turned up a few times. The V and J genes are TRBV29-1 and TRBJ1-5, with TRBD1 matching 9 bases. This CDR3 has 13 amino acids. CDR1 and CDR2 (germline): SQVTM, ANQGSEA. Germline trimming cut 6 bases from V and 5 bases from J; bases unmatched to any gene: 5. The CDR3 coding sequence is TGCAGCGTAACAGGGGGCGGGGATCAGCCCCAGCATTTT. Its protein is CSVTGGGDQPQHF.

This chain links TRBV15 with TRBJ1-5; D remains ambiguous. V was pared by 0 bases and J by 9 bases, with 9 bases between. Looked up from germline, CDR1 is LNHNV and CDR2 is YYDKDF (reference sequence). The CDR3 runs 13 residues. The CDR3 loop reads CATSRDEGGPQHF. DNA of the CDR3: TGTGCCACCAGCAGAGACGAGGGAGGGCCCCAGCATTTT.

This chain uses TRBV6-6 with TRBJ1-5; perhaps TRBD1 as D (5 bases). The CDR3 consists of 14 residues. V lost 6 bases to trimming and J lost 5 bases, with 14 bases between them. Germline V CDR1 and CDR2: MNHNY, SVGAGI (reference sequence). CDR3 protein: CASRLSGLDQPQHF. CDR3 in DNA: TGTGCCAGCAGGTTATCAGGGCTGGATCAGCCCCAGCATTTT.

The chain combines TRBV7-6 with TRBJ2-7; D gene unclear. With 5 bases removed from V and 6 bases from J, the gap between germline ends came to 8 bases. The V gene's germline CDR1 is SGHVS and CDR2 FNYEAQ. This CDR3 spans 11 amino acids. The CDR3 sequence is CASSGGSEQYF. The DNA of the CDR3 is TGTGCCAGCAGCGGTGGTTCCGAGCAGTACTTC.

With regard to this clonotype: The germline gene is not matched at one end of the junction; a read error may be the cause. The chain has TRBV11-2 and TRBJ2-1; 8 bases are a match to TRBD2. This CDR3 is 12 amino acids long. Germline V CDR1 and CDR2: SGHAT, FQNNGV. The CDR3 DNA is TGTGCCAGCAGCTTAAGAGCGGGAGCCCCGTTTTTC. Translation gives CASSLRAGAPFF.

This sequence joins TRBV2 and TRBJ1-5, with unresolved D. The ends were cut back, 3 bases at V and 0 bases at J, with 6 bases in the middle. Germline V gives CDR1 SNHLY, CDR2 FYNNEI. The CDR3 is made up of 14 amino acids. The CDR3 loop reads CASSELDSNQPQHF. The CDR3 bases are TGTGCCAGCAGTGAGTTGGATAGCAATCAGCCCCAGCATTTT.

This chain links TRBV12-3 or TRBV12-4 with TRBJ1-5; 12 bases line up with TRBD1. This CDR3 has 15 amino acids. The V gene end was trimmed by 5 bases and the J gene end by 9 bases; junction bases not matched to a gene: 8. The CDR3 protein is CASSRGQGAEGPQHF. The CDR3 region has the DNA TGTGCCAGCAGTAGGGGACAGGGGGCGGAGGGGCCCCAGCATTTT.

This clonotype was seen repeatedly, ten times or more. This chain links TRBV7-6 with TRBJ2-1, with 7 bases matching TRBD2. V shed 3 bases and J 5 bases; nucleotides not matched to a gene: 7. The CDR3 has 15 residues. Germline CDR1 reads SGHVS; CDR2 reads FNYEAQ. This CDR3 reads CASSFFSGYNNEQFF. DNA for the CDR3: TGTGCCAGCAGCTTTTTTAGCGGGTATAACAATGAGCAGTTCTTC.